This T cell receptor beta chain derives from a study of blood T cell repertoires in COVID-19. About the research overall: COVID-19 samples collected from the United States, Italy and Spain covered acute and convalescent phases. Sources were T cells, B-cell-depleted T cells, or PBMCs; the material itself was cDNA or gDNA.

Authors' methods: Reference gene primer amplification in the assay estimated nucleated cell counts. Assay: immunoSEQ multiplex PCR; the TCRdb copy retains only in-frame clones and omits some. That table gives V, J and clone size, and the DNA gave D and trimming. The sample has hundreds of thousands of clones, 82% seen once; the top ten hold approximately 3.8%. CDR1 and CDR2 from the germline V gene are DFQATT and SNEGSKA (reference sequence). The CDR3 is 12 residues long. This clone appeared a single time. The junction differs from germline at one of its ends, possibly a read error. This TCR was recovered from an elderly woman with acute or convalescent COVID-19. The sample consisted of peripheral blood. V gene TRBV20-1 combines with J gene TRBJ1-1; D call uncertain. The CDR3: CSTSRVNTEAFF. CDR3 DNA: TGCAGTACTAGTCGTGTGAACACTGAAGCTTTCTTT.